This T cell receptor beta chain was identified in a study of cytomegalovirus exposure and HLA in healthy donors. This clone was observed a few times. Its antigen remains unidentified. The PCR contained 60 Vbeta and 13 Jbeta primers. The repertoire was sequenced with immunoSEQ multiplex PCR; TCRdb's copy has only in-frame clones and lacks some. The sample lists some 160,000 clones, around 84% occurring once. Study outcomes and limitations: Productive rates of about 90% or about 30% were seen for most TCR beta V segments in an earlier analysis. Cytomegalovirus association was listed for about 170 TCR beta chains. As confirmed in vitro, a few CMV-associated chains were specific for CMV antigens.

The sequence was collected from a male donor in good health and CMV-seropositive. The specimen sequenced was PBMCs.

The CDR3 nucleotides read TGCGCCAGCAGCATTCCAGGCACAGATACGCAGTATTTT. It yields the protein CASSIPGTDTQYF. V gene TRBV5-1 combines with J gene TRBJ2-3; no firm D call. V was trimmed by 4 bases and J by 1 base, leaving 7 bases between them. This CDR3 comprises 13 residues. Germline V CDR1 and CDR2: SGHRS, YFSETQ.